This T cell receptor beta chain is from a study of radiation and T cells in renal cell carcinoma. Study outcomes and limitations: Top tumor clonotypes rose in blood 2 weeks post-radiation, then contracted.

V shed 5 bases, J shed 3 bases, and the junction held 1 base outside the gene matches. Germline V lookup: CDR1 MNHEY, CDR2 SVGAGI. The CDR3 consists of 13 residues. Measured with immunoSEQ multiplex PCR; TCRdb has only the in-frame clones, and not every one. Of 100,000 to 150,000 clones listed, roughly 77% were seen once; the top ten hold over 1.5%. In regard to this clone: Antigen unknown.

The time point: blood 2 weeks post-SBRT. Treatment: 15 Gy SBRT to primary tumor, nephrectomy 4 weeks later. This renal cell carcinoma was of the clear cell type. The specimen was blood, collected from a patient whose treatment included radiotherapy and nephrectomy. This receptor was identified in an older woman with renal cell carcinoma. This chain joins TRBV6-5 and TRBJ2-5, with 9 bases that match TRBD1. DNA of the CDR3: TGTGCCAGCAGTCGGGACAGGGAAGAGACCCAGTACTTC. Residues: CASSRDREETQYF.